Listed here are 25 T cell receptor beta chains from one sample, sequenced in a study of T cells in Graves' hyperthyroidism and ophthalmopathy. Amplified TCR beta CDR3 regions derived from RNA transcripts. HTBI primers drove first-round RT-PCR of the TCR CDR3. TCRdb analysed the multiplex PCR reads with MiXCR anew, one entry per CDR3 protein. The sample holds fewer than 450,000 distinct CDR3 sequences, approximately 14% seen once. Sequenced sample: blood. Receptors originate from a woman aged 55-75 years with Graves' ophthalmopathy.

The CDR3 DNA reads TGCGCCAGCAACCGCGACGGGGGTAGGCAGTTCTTC. This encodes CASNRDGGRQFF. The chain joins TRBV5-1 to TRBJ2-1; D perhaps matches TRBD2 (6 bases). Deletions cut 6 bases from V and 12 bases from J, with 16 bases between. The CDR3 consists of 12 residues. CDR1 is SGHRS and CDR2 is YFSETQ in the germline V gene.

In its sample, this clonotype was seen many times. V usage is TRBV2 and J usage is TRBJ2-3; TRBD2 is a possible D gene (5 bases). This CDR3 comprises 14 residues. The V end was cut by 3 bases, the J end by 3 bases, with 10 bases between. CDR1 is SNHLY and CDR2 is FYNNEI in the germline V gene. The CDR3 sequence is CASSDGLPTDTQYF. For the CDR3, the DNA is TGTGCCAGCAGTGATGGACTCCCGACAGATACGCAGTATTTT.

The chain is built from TRBV9 and TRBJ2-2; 7 bases match TRBD2. V was clipped by 3 bases and J by 7 bases; unmatched bases: 12. Germline V gives CDR1 SGDLS, CDR2 YYNGEE. The CDR3 spans 16 residues. CDR3 in amino acids: CASSGRDYPIGGELFF. The CDR3 DNA sequence: TGTGCCAGCAGCGGCCGGGACTACCCCATCGGCGGGGAGCTGTTTTTT. Full variable domain (rest looked up from reference TRBV9 and TRBJ2-2): DSGVTQTPKHLITATGQRVTLRCSPRSGDLSVYWYQQSLDQGLQFLIQYYNGEERAKGNILERFSAQQFPDLHSELNLSSLELGDSALYFCASSGRDYPIGGELFFGEGSRLTVL.

The rearrangement joins TRBV25-1 to TRBJ2-1; no clear D. The CDR3 spans 15 residues. Trimming removed 7 bases from V and 1 base from J, with 14 bases in between. Per the germline V gene, CDR1 is MGHDK and CDR2 is SYGVNS. The CDR3 reads CASTWSTGSYNEQFF. In DNA form, the CDR3 reads TGTGCCAGCACATGGAGCACCGGTTCCTACAATGAGCAGTTCTTC. The full variable domain, completed using reference TRBV25-1 and TRBJ2-1, is EADIYQTPRYLVIGTGKKITLECSQTMGHDKMYWYQQDPGMELHLIHYSYGVNSTEKGDLSSESTVSRIRTEHFPLTLESARPSHTSQYLCASTWSTGSYNEQFFGPGTRLTVL.

This clonotype was seen a handful of times. This sequence joins TRBV2 and TRBJ2-7, with D tentatively TRBD2 (6 bases). This CDR3 is 12 amino acids long. The germline CDR1 and CDR2 sequences are SNHLY and FYNNEI. V was shortened by 8 bases and J by 4 bases, with 12 bases between the two germline ends. In DNA form, the CDR3 reads TGTGCCAGCGTCGGGGGTACTTACGAGCAGTACTTC. Amino acids: CASVGGTYEQYF.

This clonotype was observed a handful of times. The chain employs TRBV6-2 or TRBV6-3 and TRBJ2-7; D unclear. The CDR3 has 13 residues. V was pared by 6 bases and J by 7 bases, with 16 bases between. Germline V gene data show CDR1 as MNHEY and CDR2 as SVGEGT. The CDR3, as DNA: TGTGCCAGCAGGTCCCCTCCACTAAGGGAGCAGTACTTC. This codes for CASRSPPLREQYF.

This clonotype occurred many times. This rearrangement joins TRBV5-5 to TRBJ2-1, with 11 bases lining up with TRBD2. Per the germline V gene, CDR1 is SGHKS and CDR2 is YYEKEE (reference sequence). After removal of 0 bases from V and 10 bases from J, the junction contained 6 bases not matched to a gene. The length of the CDR3 is 15 residues. Written as DNA, the CDR3 is TGTGCCAGCAGCTTGGGTAGCGGGAGGGTGGACGAGCAGTTCTTC. Its protein product is CASSLGSGRVDEQFF.

This chain connects TRBV19 to TRBJ2-1; perhaps TRBD2 as D (6 bases). The CDR3 covers 16 residues. V lost 7 bases and J 6 bases, leaving 22 bases between the germline ends. Germline loops: CDR1 LNHDA, CDR2 SQIVND (reference sequence). The CDR3 is CASISSSAQSPNEQFF. The DNA for the CDR3 is TGTGCCAGTATTTCATCTAGCGCCCAGAGCCCCAATGAGCAGTTCTTC. Looking up the rest from reference TRBV19 and TRBJ2-1 gives the full variable domain: DGGITQSPKYLFRKEGQNVTLSCEQNLNHDAMYWYRQDPGQGLRLIYYSQIVNDFQKGDIAEGYSVSREKKESFPLTVTSAQKNPTAFYLCASISSSAQSPNEQFFGPGTRLTVL.

Many counts were recorded for this clonotype. The chain has TRBV11-2 and TRBJ2-7; 9 nucleotides line up with TRBD2. This CDR3 has 17 residues. V gave up 1 base and J gave up 3 bases; unmatched junction bases: 10. In germline, CDR1 is SGHAT, CDR2 FQNNGV. The CDR3 is CASSLVSSAGGIYEQYF. CDR3 in DNA: TGTGCCAGCAGCTTAGTCTCATCAGCGGGAGGTATCTACGAGCAGTACTTC. Full variable domain (remainder filled in from reference TRBV11-2 and TRBJ2-7): EAGVAQSPRYKIIEKRQSVAFWCNPISGHATLYWYQQILGQGPKLLIQFQNNGVVDDSQLPKDRFSAERLKGVDSTLKIQPAKLEDSAVYLCASSLVSSAGGIYEQYFGPGTRLTVT.

This clonotype was seen many times. V gene TRBV12-3 or TRBV12-4 combines with J gene TRBJ2-1; the match to TRBD2 covers 10 bases. J was trimmed by 7 bases and V by 2 bases; bases with no gene match: 8. This CDR3 comprises 16 residues. The DNA for the CDR3 is TGTGCCAGCAGTTTATCTGGTGGACTAGCGGCTAATGAGCAGTTCTTC. Translation: CASSLSGGLAANEQFF.

The CDR3 protein is CATRCRMNTGELFF. The CDR3 DNA reads TGTGCCACCAGGTGCCGGATGAACACCGGGGAGCTGTTTTTT. The J gene is TRBJ2-2, the V gene TRBV24-1; D gene uncertain. The V and J ends lost 7 bases and 1 base respectively, with 9 bases between them. The CDR3 sequence is 14 residues long. Germline assignment: CDR1 KGHDR and CDR2 SFDVKD.

This clonotype was seen repeatedly, ten times or more. The chain employs TRBV6-1 and TRBJ1-2; 8 nucleotides match TRBD1. This CDR3 has 10 residues. Trimming at V came to 11 bases and at J to 7 bases, leaving 3 bases not matched to a gene. CDR1 is MNHNS and CDR2 is SASEGT in the germline V gene. The CDR3 reads CAGDRPGYTF. The CDR3 nucleotides read TGTGCCGGGGACAGGCCTGGCTACACCTTC.

The chain employs TRBV19 and TRBJ2-2; TRBD1 might be the D (5 bases). CDR3 length: 13 residues. CDR1 is LNHDA and CDR2 is SQIVND in the germline V gene (reference sequence). V lost 2 bases and J lost 5, with 6 bases in between. CDR3 coding DNA: TGTGCCAGTAGTATAAGGGGAACCGGGGAGCTGTTTTTT. Its translation is CASSIRGTGELFF.

This clonotype occurred a few times. The V and J genes are TRBV7-6 and TRBJ2-3; the D is unclear. This CDR3 spans 13 amino acids. Germline-derived CDR1 and CDR2 are SGHVS and FNYEAQ. The V and J ends lost 1 base and 6 bases respectively, with 8 bases between them. The CDR3 spells CASSLVGMDTQYF. The CDR3 DNA follows: TGTGCCAGCAGCTTAGTGGGGATGGATACGCAGTATTTT.

V and J are TRBV9 and TRBJ2-3, with 7 bases aligning to TRBD2. The CDR3 runs 16 residues. Germline-derived CDR1 and CDR2 are SGDLS and YYNGEE. J was trimmed by 4 bases and V by 0 bases; bases with no gene match: 8. The CDR3 region is CASSVVAGAGADTQYF. CDR3 in DNA: TGTGCCAGCAGCGTAGTTGCGGGAGCTGGGGCAGATACGCAGTATTTT.

This clonotype was observed many times. V and J are TRBV12-3 or TRBV12-4 and TRBJ2-1; TRBD2 agrees at 9 bases. The CDR3 sequence is 20 residues long. Trimming cost V 6 bases and J 2 bases; bases outside gene matches: 20. The CDR3 loop is CASRLRIFQRLAVTYNEQFF. The DNA of the CDR3 is TGTGCCAGCAGGTTAAGGATATTTCAGAGACTAGCGGTGACCTACAATGAGCAGTTCTTC.

This clonotype has ten or more counts. This sequence joins TRBV29-1 and TRBJ2-3; 16 bases match TRBD2. Looked up from germline, CDR1 is SQVTM and CDR2 is ANQGSEA. After removal of 6 bases from V and 1 base from J, the junction contained 7 bases not matched to a gene. The CDR3 length is 17 residues. DNA for the CDR3: TGCAGCGTGGAGGGACTAGCGGGAGGGCAGGGCACAGATACGCAGTATTTT. Residues: CSVEGLAGGQGTDTQYF.

In this sample, this clonotype turned up many times. The chain carries TRBV20-1 and TRBJ2-5; either TRBD1 or TRBD2 may supply D (5 bases each). The CDR3 contains 13 residues. Trimming removed 4 bases from V and 1 base from J, with 10 bases in between. Looked up from germline, CDR1 is DFQATT and CDR2 is SNEGSKA (reference sequence). In DNA form, the CDR3 reads TGCAGTGCTAACGGTGGGACCCAAGAGACCCAGTACTTC. This gives the protein CSANGGTQETQYF.

This clonotype was seen at least ten times. The rearrangement uses TRBV2 and TRBJ1-4; TRBD1 might be the D (5 bases). CDR1 is SNHLY, CDR2 FYNNEI, per germline. Trimming shortened V by 6 bases and J by 2 bases, and 13 bases separated the two germline ends. This CDR3 region has 15 residues. The CDR3 region has the DNA TGTGCCAGCAGGAGCTTGGGACGGACTAATGAAAAACTGTTTTTT. This gives the protein CASRSLGRTNEKLFF.

This clonotype appeared many times. The V and J genes are TRBV5-1 and TRBJ2-3; 7 bases are shared with TRBD1. CDR1 and CDR2 from the germline V gene are SGHRS and YFSETQ. The V segment lost 4 bases and the J segment 0 bases; nucleotides outside the gene matches: 2. The CDR3 totals 14 residues. CDR3 loop: CASSRDSSTDTQYF. The DNA for the CDR3 is TGCGCCAGCAGCAGGGACAGCAGCACAGATACGCAGTATTTT.

This clonotype was detected a few times. This chain links TRBV20-1 with TRBJ2-3; D gene ambiguous. V dropped 5 bases and J dropped 5 bases, with 23 bases sitting between them. Per the germline V gene, CDR1 is DFQATT and CDR2 is SNEGSKA (reference sequence). The CDR3 consists of 16 residues. This CDR3 is CSAPDPIYQSVDTQYF. The CDR3 nucleotides are TGCAGTGCTCCGGACCCGATATACCAAAGCGTAGATACGCAGTATTTT.

The CDR3 loop reads CASSGGLSTDTQYF. The DNA for the CDR3 is TGTGCCAGTTCCGGAGGGTTGAGCACAGATACGCAGTATTTT. V gene TRBV18 combines with J gene TRBJ2-3; tentatively, D is TRBD2 (6 bases). Germline lookup yields CDR1 KGHSH and CDR2 LQKENI. Trimming removed 9 bases at V and 0 bases at J, with 13 bases between. The CDR3 is 14 residues long. The whole variable domain, filled in from reference TRBV18 and TRBJ2-3, reads NAGVMQNPRHLVRRRGQEARLRCSPMKGHSHVYWYRQLPEEGLKFMVYLQKENIIDESGMPKERFSAEFPKEGPSILRIQQVVRGDSAAYFCASSGGLSTDTQYFGPGTRLTVL.

This clonotype occurred many times. V gene TRBV28 combines with J gene TRBJ1-5; no clear D gene. The CDR3 has 14 amino acids. Germline CDR1 reads MDHEN; CDR2 reads SYDVKM. V lost 8 bases and J lost 0, with 11 bases in between. The CDR3 DNA follows: TGTGCCAGCTGTAGACCGAATAGCAATCAGCCCCAGCATTTT. It translates to CASCRPNSNQPQHF.

With respect to this clonotype: Relative to the germline gene, one junction end is altered; a read error may explain this. The J gene is TRBJ1-6, the V gene TRBV6-1; D remains ambiguous. The CDR3 runs 14 residues. Germline V gene lookup returns CDR1 MNHNS and CDR2 SASEGT. The CDR3 protein is CAISEGGELSPLHF. In DNA, the CDR3 is TGTGCCATCAGTGAGGGCGGAGAACTTTCACCCCTCCACTTT.

This clonotype was counted a few times. The chain couples TRBV13 to TRBJ2-3, with no clear D. Trimming cost V 7 bases and J 6 bases, with 11 bases left between them. The CDR3 has 12 residues. CDR1 and CDR2 from the germline V gene are PRHDT and FYEKMQ (reference sequence). CDR3 region: CASNFGRDTQYF. CDR3 DNA: TGTGCCAGCAACTTCGGCCGGGATACGCAGTATTTT.